The clone carrying this T cell receptor beta chain was picked up one time. The data originate from a study of blood T cells in healthy people across ages. Primed by a sample-barcoded 5' primer and a J-beta primer mix, a second PCR proceeded for roughly 6 to 12 cycles. Every single cDNA molecule received a tag from a template-switch adaptor with 12 random nucleotides. Every sample produced at least 3 million CDR3-containing paired-end reads. TCRdb reprocessed the 5' RACE reads via MiXCR and lists one record per CDR3 protein. The sample yields hundreds of thousands of distinct CDR3 sequences, 32% seen once. Trimming removed 4 bases from V and 11 bases from J; junction bases left unmatched: 7. CDR3 size: 12 residues.

The chain combines TRBV12-3 or TRBV12-4 with TRBJ1-1; 7 nucleotides line up with TRBD1. Material: blood. The clonotype comes from a woman older than 75 in good health. The CDR3, as DNA: TGTGCCAGCAGTTCCGGGACAGCGACGGCTTTCTTT. Translated: CASSSGTATAFF.